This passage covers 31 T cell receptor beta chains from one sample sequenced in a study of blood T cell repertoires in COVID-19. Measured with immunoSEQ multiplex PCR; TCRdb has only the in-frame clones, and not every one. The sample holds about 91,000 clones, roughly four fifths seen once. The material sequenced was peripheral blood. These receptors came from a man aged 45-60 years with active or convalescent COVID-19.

In DNA, the CDR3 is TGTGCCAGCAGCCAAGATAGCGGGCAGTCTTTCTATGGCTACACCTTC. Translating it yields CASSQDSGQSFYGYTF. The chain uses TRBV3-1 (or the pseudogene TRBV3-2) and TRBJ1-2, with D uncertain. This CDR3 contains 16 residues. Germline CDR1 is LGHDT and CDR2 is YNNKEL (reference sequence). Trimming removed 0 bases from V and 4 bases from J, with 15 bases in between.

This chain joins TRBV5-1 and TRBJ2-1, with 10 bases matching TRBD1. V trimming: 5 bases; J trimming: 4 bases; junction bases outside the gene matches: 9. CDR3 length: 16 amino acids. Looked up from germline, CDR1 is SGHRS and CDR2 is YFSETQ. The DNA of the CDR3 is TGCGCCAGCAGTACCGTCGGGACAGGGGTTTACAATGAGCAGTTCTTC. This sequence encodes CASSTVGTGVYNEQFF. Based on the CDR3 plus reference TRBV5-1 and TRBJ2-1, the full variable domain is KAGVTQTPRYLIKTRGQQVTLSCSPISGHRSVSWYQQTPGQGLQFLFEYFSETQRNKGNFPGRFSGRQFSNSRSEMNVSTLELGDSALYLCASSTVGTGVYNEQFFGPGTRLTVL.

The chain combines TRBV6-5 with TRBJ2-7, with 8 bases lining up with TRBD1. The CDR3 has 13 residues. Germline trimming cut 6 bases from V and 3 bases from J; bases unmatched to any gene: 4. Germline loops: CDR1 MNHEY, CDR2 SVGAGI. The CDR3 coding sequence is TGTGCCAGCAGACGGACAGGGAACTACGAGCAGTACTTC. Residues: CASRRTGNYEQYF.

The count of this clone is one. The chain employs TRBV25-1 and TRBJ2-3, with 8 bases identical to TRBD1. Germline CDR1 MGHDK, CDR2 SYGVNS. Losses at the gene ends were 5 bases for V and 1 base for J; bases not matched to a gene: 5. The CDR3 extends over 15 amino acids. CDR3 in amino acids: CASSYRGDGTDTQYF. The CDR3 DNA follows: TGTGCCAGCAGTTACAGGGGGGATGGCACAGATACGCAGTATTTT.

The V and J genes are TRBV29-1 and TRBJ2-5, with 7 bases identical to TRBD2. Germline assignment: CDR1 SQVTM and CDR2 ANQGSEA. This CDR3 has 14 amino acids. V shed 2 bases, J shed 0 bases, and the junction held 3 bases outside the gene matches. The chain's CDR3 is CSVELAGHQETQYF. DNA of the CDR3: TGCAGCGTTGAATTAGCGGGTCACCAAGAGACCCAGTACTTC.

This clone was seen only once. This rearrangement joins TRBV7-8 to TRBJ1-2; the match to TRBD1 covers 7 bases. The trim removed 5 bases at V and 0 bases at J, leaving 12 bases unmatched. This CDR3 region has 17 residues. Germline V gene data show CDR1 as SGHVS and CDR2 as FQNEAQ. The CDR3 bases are TGTGCCAGCAGCACACCGGGACAGACTTCGCCTAACTATGGCTACACCTTC. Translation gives CASSTPGQTSPNYGYTF.

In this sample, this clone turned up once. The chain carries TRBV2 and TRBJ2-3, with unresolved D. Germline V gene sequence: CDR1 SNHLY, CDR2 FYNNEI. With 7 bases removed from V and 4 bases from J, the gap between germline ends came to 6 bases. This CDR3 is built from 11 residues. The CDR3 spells CASTSADTQYF. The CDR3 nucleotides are TGTGCCAGCACCAGCGCAGATACGCAGTATTTT.

CDR3 coding DNA: TGTGCCAGCAGCTTATTTGGGACAGGGGGAGATACCCAGTACTTC. It yields the protein CASSLFGTGGDTQYF. The gene calls are TRBV7-2 and TRBJ2-5, with 11 bases lining up with TRBD1. Trimming took 2 bases from V and 8 from J; bases not matched to a gene: 7. In germline, CDR1 is SGHTA, CDR2 FQGNSA. The length of the CDR3 is 15 residues.

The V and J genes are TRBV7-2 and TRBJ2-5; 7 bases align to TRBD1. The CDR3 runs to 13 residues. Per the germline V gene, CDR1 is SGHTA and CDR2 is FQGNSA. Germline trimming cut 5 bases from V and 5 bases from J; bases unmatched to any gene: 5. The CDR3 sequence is CASSLRGRETQYF. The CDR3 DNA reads TGTGCCAGCAGCCTAAGGGGGCGCGAGACCCAGTACTTC.

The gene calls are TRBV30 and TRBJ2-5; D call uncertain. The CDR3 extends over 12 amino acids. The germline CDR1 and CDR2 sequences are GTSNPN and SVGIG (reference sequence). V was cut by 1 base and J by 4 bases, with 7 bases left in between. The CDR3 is CAWSAQRETQYF. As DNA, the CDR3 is TGTGCCTGGAGTGCGCAGCGAGAGACCCAGTACTTC.

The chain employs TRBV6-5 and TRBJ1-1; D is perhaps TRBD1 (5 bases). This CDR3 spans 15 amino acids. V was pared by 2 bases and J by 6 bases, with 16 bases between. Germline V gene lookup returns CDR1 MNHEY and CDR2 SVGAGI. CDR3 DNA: TGTGCCAGCAGTTACCTGTCCTACGGGGGACCTGAAGCTTTCTTT. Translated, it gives CASSYLSYGGPEAFF.

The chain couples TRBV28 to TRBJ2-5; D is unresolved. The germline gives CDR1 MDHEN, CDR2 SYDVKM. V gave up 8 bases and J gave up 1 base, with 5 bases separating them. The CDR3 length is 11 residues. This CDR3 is CASRGQETQYF. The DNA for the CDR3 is TGTGCCAGCCGCGGCCAAGAGACCCAGTACTTC.

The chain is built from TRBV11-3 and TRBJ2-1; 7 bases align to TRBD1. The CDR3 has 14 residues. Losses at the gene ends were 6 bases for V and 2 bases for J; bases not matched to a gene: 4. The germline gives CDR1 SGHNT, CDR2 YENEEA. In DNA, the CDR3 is TGTGCCAGCAGTCAGCAGGGGGCCTACAATGAGCAGTTCTTC. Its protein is CASSQQGAYNEQFF.

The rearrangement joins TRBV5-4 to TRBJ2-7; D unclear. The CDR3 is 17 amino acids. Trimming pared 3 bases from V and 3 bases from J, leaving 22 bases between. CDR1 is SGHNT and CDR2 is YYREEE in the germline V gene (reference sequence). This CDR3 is CASSCRKSCALHYEQYV. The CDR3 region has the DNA TGTGCCAGCAGCTGCAGGAAATCTTGTGCTCTCCACTACGAGCAGTACGTC.

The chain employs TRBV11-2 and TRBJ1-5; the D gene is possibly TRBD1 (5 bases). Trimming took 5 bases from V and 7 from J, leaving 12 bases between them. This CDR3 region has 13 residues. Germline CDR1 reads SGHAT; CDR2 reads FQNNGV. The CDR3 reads CASSLQGGQPQHF. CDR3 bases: TGTGCCAGCAGCCTCCAGGGAGGCCAGCCCCAGCATTTT.

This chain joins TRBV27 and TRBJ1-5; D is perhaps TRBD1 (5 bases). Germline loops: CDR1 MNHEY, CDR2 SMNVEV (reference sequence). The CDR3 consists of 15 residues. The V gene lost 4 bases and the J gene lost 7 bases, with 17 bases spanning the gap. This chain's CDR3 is CASSSQMTVGQPQHF. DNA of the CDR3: TGTGCCAGCAGTTCACAGATGACAGTCGGGCAGCCCCAGCATTTT.

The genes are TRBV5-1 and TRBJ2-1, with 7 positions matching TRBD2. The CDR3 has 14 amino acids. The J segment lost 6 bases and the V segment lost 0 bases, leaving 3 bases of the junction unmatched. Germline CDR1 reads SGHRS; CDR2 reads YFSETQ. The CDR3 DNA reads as TGCGCCAGCAGCTTGGTGACGGGAGGCAATGAGCAGTTCTTC. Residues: CASSLVTGGNEQFF.

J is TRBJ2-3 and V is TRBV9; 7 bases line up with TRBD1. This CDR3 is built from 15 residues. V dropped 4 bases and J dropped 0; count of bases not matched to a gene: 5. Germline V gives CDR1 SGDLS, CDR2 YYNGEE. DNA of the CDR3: TGTGCCAGCAGCATCGGGACAGAAAGCACAGATACGCAGTATTTT. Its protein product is CASSIGTESTDTQYF.

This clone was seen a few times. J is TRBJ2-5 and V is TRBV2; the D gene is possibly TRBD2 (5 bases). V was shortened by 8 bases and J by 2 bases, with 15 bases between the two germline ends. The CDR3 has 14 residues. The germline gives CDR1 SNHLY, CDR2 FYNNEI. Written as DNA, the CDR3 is TGTGCCAGCCTCCGGGAAGGGATACAAGAGACCCAGTACTTC. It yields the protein CASLREGIQETQYF.

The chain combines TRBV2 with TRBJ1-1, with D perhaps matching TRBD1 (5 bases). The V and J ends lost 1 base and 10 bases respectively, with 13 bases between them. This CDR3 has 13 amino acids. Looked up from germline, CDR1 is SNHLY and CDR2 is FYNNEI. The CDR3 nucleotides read TGTGCCAGCAGTGAAGGGGGCCGCCCTTCAGCTTTCTTT. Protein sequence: CASSEGGRPSAFF.

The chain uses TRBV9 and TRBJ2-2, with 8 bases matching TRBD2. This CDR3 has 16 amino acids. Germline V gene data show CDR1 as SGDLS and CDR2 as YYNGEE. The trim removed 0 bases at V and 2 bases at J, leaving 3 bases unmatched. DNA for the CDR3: TGTGCCAGCAGCGTAGGGAGCGGGGGTAACACCGGGGAGCTGTTTTTT. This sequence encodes CASSVGSGGNTGELFF.

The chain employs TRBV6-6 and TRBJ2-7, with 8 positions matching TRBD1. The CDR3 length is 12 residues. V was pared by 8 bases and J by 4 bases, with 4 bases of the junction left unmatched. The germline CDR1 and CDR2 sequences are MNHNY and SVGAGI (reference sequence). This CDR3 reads CASGQGQYEQYF. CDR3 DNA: TGTGCCAGCGGACAGGGACAATACGAGCAGTACTTC.

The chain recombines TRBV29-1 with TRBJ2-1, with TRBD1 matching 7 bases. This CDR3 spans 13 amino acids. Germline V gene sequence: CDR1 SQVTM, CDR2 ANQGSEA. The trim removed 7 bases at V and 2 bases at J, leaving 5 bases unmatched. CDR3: CSARQGTYNEQFF. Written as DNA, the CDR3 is TGCAGCGCCCGACAGGGCACCTACAATGAGCAGTTCTTC.

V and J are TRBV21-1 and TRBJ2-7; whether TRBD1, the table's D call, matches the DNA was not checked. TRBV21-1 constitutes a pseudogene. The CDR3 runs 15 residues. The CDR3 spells CASTRRQGIFYEQYF. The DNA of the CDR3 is TGTGCCAGCACTAGGAGACAGGGCATATTTTACGAGCAGTACTTC.

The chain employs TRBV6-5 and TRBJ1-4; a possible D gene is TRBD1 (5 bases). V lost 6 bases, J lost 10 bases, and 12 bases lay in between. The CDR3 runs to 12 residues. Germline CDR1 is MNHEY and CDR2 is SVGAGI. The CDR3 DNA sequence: TGTGCCAGCAGGCCTCGGGGGGGAAAACTGTTTTTT. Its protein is CASRPRGGKLFF.

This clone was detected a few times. In DNA, the CDR3 is TGCGCCAGCAGCCAGGGACAGGGAAATGGAAACACCATATATTTT. Translated: CASSQGQGNGNTIYF. This chain uses TRBV5-1 with TRBJ1-3, with TRBD1 matching over 9 bases. Germline-derived CDR1 and CDR2 are SGHRS and YFSETQ. This CDR3 region has 15 residues. With V trimmed by 4 bases and J by 3 bases, 5 bases remained unmatched.

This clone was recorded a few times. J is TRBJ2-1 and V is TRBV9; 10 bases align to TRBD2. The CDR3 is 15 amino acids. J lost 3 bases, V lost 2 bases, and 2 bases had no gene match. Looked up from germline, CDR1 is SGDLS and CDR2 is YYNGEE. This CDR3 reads CASSVLAGGYNEQFF. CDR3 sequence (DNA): TGTGCCAGCAGCGTTTTAGCGGGGGGCTACAATGAGCAGTTCTTC.

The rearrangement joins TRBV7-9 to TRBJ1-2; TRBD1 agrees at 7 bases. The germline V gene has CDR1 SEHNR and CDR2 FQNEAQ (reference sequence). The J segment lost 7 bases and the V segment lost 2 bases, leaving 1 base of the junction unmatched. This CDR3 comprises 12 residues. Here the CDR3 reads CASSLTGVGYTF. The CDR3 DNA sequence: TGTGCCAGCAGCTTAACAGGGGTTGGCTACACCTTC.

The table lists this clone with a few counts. The CDR3 region has the DNA TGTGCCAGCAGTAGTTACAGGGGAACTACAGTCAATGAGCAGTTCTTC. This translates into CASSSYRGTTVNEQFF. The rearrangement uses TRBV3-1 (or the pseudogene TRBV3-2) and TRBJ2-1, with 7 bases that match TRBD1. Per germline, CDR1 LGHDT and CDR2 YNNKEL (reference sequence). The CDR3 sequence is 16 residues long. Trimming took 6 bases from V and 6 from J; bases not matched to a gene: 14.

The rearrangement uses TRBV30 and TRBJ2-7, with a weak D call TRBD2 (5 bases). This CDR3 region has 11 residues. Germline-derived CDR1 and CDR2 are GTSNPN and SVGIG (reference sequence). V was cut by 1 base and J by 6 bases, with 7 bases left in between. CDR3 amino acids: CAWSDSGEQYF. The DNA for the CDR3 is TGTGCCTGGAGTGACAGCGGCGAGCAGTACTTC.

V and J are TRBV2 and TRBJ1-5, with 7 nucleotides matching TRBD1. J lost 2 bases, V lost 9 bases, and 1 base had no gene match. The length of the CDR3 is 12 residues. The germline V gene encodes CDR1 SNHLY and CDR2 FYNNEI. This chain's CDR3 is CASQGGNQPQHF. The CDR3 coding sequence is TGTGCCAGTCAGGGGGGCAATCAGCCCCAGCATTTT.